This T cell receptor beta chain emerged from a study of T cells in women clearing cervical HPV infection. Study findings and constraints: Effector/memory and HPV-specific T cells were not isolated, and association timing is unknown.

Trimming removed 7 bases at V and 5 bases at J, with 14 bases between. CDR3 length equals 13 residues. Germline V gene data show CDR1 as MDHEN and CDR2 as SYDVKM. Notes on this clone: The antigen is unknown. The read stops 3 residues short of the end of the CDR3; the missing end is completed from the germline J gene.

TCRdb's table, derived via immunoSEQ multiplex PCR, lists solely in-frame clones and lacks some. The clone table shows around 22,000 clones, with the ten largest holding over 9%. The gene calls are TRBV28 and TRBJ2-5; TRBD2 might be the D (6 bases). What was sequenced was blood buffy coat. The clonotype originates from a woman aged 18 to 75 with a cervical HPV16 infection that either progressed to CIN3+ or cleared (not recorded which). This CDR3 reads CASNGGGDETQYF. The CDR3 bases that were read are TGTGCCAGCAACGGCGGAGGGGATGAGACC.